Below are 4 T cell receptor beta chains sequenced from a single sample in a study of beta chain features in type 1 diabetes. All of the isolated RNA was reverse transcribed, so expressed TCRB transcripts were sequenced. Using immunoSEQ multiplex PCR, the repertoire was profiled, and TCRdb retains in-frame clones only, with some absent. The data show hundreds of thousands of clones, 10% to 15% seen once. The sequencing input was naive CD4+ T cells from blood. Receptors originate from a young man in good health.

The V call is TRBV19, the J call TRBJ2-7, with 10 bases matching TRBD2. V shed 3 bases and J 6 bases; nucleotides not matched to a gene: 5. The CDR3 has 14 residues. Germline-derived CDR1 and CDR2 are LNHDA and SQIVND (reference sequence). DNA of the CDR3: TGTGCCAGTAGTATGGGGCTAGCGGGAGTCGAGCAGTACTTC. It is translated as CASSMGLAGVEQYF.

This chain links TRBV28 with TRBJ2-7; 8 bases agree with TRBD2. The V gene's germline CDR1 is MDHEN and CDR2 SYDVKM. The CDR3 contains 13 residues. The V gene end was trimmed by 7 bases and the J gene end by 4 bases; junction bases not matched to a gene: 6. CDR3 nucleotide sequence: TGTGCCAGCACCCCGGGACTAGAGTACGAGCAGTACTTC. Amino acids: CASTPGLEYEQYF.

This chain uses TRBV14 with TRBJ2-1; no firm D call. V shed 3 bases and J shed 9 bases, with 12 bases lying between them. Germline V CDR1 and CDR2: SGHDN, FVKESK. This CDR3 is built from 13 residues. The CDR3 coding sequence is TGTGCCAGCAGCCAGGTCTCCGCGGCTGAGCAGTTCTTC. Translated, it gives CASSQVSAAEQFF.

This sequence joins TRBV29-1 and TRBJ2-6; the D is unclear. Germline lookup yields CDR1 SQVTM and CDR2 ANQGSEA. This CDR3 comprises 18 residues. Trimming shortened V by 4 bases and J by 0 bases, and 19 bases separated the two germline ends. CDR3 sequence: CSVVTDSRRNSGANVLTF. The CDR3 DNA reads TGCAGCGTTGTGACCGACTCGAGAAGGAACTCTGGGGCCAACGTCCTGACTTTC.